This is a list of T cell receptor beta chains from one sample in a study of T cell responses to AZD1222 COVID-19 vaccine. TCRdb's table, derived via immunoSEQ multiplex PCR, lists solely in-frame clones and lacks some. Altogether 100,000 to 150,000 clones are present, roughly nine tenths being singletons, with the ten largest covering around 3.3%. Sequenced material: peripheral blood, taken on day 0 of AZD1222 vaccination. Source of these receptors: an adult in good health. Both conserved end residues are part of each CDR3.

>TRBV9|15
CASSPTGSSGNTIYF
>TRBV10-3|14
CAIRGGQGTGELFF
>TRBV30|14
CAWSMSVRAGIQYF
>TRBV19|16
CASSIIATGFNQPQHF
>TRBV19|16
CASRYTPKGVPYGYTF
>TRBV18|15
CASSPGTSGHNEQFF
>TRBV9|14
CASSVVEGANEQFF
>TRBV4-2|15
CASSQGTGGVGELFF
>TRBV6-6|14
CASSPGPDRYEQYF
>TRBV6-2/TRBV6-3|12
CASSYPWTEAFF
>TRBV29-1|12
CSVGGGNYGYTF
>TRBV6-2/TRBV6-3|16
CASSSTPGTGVYGYTF
>TRBV2|14
CASQALLSGNTIYF
>TRBV10-3|13
CAITFTVNYGYTF
>TRBV11-2|12
CASSRTTDTQYF
>TRBV27|15
CASSLLTAGANVLTF
>TRBV4-2|16
CASSQDPVGSGTEAFF
>TRBV19|15
CASRFGTESVSPLHF
>TRBV11-2|14
CASSARAEYNEQFF
>TRBV5-4|16
CASSLEGYSGANVLTF
>TRBV28|14
CASTGTGAGNTIYF
>TRBV9|15
CASSAAGTWDSPLHF
>TRBV4-3|15
CASSQELGARNEQFF
>TRBV27|13
CASSMRGDYGYTF
>TRBV19|14
CASSMRGATDTQYF
>TRBV28|13
CASRGTISYTIYF
>TRBV5-1|14
CASSQVQGAYEQYF
>TRBV28|17
CASSLPPRKHTHEKLFF
>TRBV5-6|13
CASSLGWDNEQFF
>TRBV4-3|15
CASSLGTGGTGEQYF
>TRBV29-1|15
CSVVPGRRGRETQYF
>TRBV5-1|13
CASSWEGGGGYTF
>TRBV7-9|16
CASSLDSGVLTYEQYF
>TRBV11-2|17
CASSYGQRISYNSPLHF
>TRBV5-1|14
CASSFEALNTEAFF
>TRBV19|15
CASSIVRGGQPEQFF
>TRBV28|14
CASTVGGLNTEAFF
>TRBV25-1|14
CASSGTGLNQPQHF
>TRBV7-2|16
CASSLALRGTTGELFF
>TRBV5-1|16
CASTWGLAANTGELFF
>TRBV5-6|14
CASSWGTDNSPLHF
>TRBV29-1|12
CSVAEGDSPLHF
>TRBV18|16
CASSRLPSGPSVTQYF
>TRBV14|16
CASSQEVGTMNTEAFF
>TRBV28|18
CASSYPGLAGSNSGELFF
>TRBV3-1/TRBV3-2|18
CASSRNRASSGVNTEAFF
>TRBV5-8|17
CASSTPGGTGQNTEAFF
>TRBV5-1|14
CASGPDTNTGELFF
>TRBV7-2|13
CASSLFTEGPQYF
>TRBV24-1|15
CATSDPTGSNQPQHF
>TRBV10-3|14
CAISDPRTSNEQFF
>TRBV28|13
CASRTVGNQPQHF
>TRBV28|14
CASSFGTLNTEAFF